The present T cell receptor (beta chain) was sequenced within a study of lymphopenia after photon versus proton radiotherapy. Clones were sequenced by immunoSEQ multiplex PCR, and TCRdb holds only the in-frame ones, with some missing. The sample contains 65,000 to 70,000 clones, roughly 93% of which appear only once. The germline V gene has CDR1 SGHVS and CDR2 FQNEAQ. V shed 8 bases, J shed 4 bases, and the junction held 9 bases outside the gene matches. This CDR3 has 15 residues. The chain couples TRBV7-8 to TRBJ2-2, with 8 bases aligning to TRBD1. This clonotype was obtained from a woman in her 70s with pancreatic cancer. The sample was peripheral blood, taken from a patient treated with photon-based radiotherapy. The CDR3 region has the DNA TGTGCCAGCGGCAGACAGGGGTTTAGCACCGGGGAGCTGTTTTTT. Translation: CASGRQGFSTGELFF.